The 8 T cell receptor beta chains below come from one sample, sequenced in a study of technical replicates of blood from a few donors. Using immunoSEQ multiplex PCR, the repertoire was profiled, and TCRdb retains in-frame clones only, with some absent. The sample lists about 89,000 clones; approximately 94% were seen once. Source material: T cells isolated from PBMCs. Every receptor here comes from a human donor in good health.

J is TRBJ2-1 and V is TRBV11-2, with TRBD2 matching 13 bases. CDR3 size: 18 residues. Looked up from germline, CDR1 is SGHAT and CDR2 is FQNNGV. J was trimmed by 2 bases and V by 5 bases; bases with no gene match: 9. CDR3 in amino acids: CASSPWTSGSMAYNEQFF. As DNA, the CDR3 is TGTGCCAGCAGCCCTTGGACTAGCGGGAGTATGGCCTACAATGAGCAGTTCTTC.

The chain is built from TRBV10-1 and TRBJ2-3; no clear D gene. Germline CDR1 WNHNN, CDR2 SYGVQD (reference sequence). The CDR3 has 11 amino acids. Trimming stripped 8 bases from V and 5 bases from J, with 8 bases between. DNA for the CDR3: TGCGCCAGCGGTCGACAAGATACGCAGTATTTT. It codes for CASGRQDTQYF.

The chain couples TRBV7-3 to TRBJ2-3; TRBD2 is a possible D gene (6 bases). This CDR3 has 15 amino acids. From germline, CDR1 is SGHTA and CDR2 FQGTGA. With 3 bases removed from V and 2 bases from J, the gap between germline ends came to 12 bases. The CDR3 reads CASSFGGAYTDTQYF. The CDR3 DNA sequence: TGTGCCAGCAGCTTCGGCGGGGCCTACACAGATACGCAGTATTTT.

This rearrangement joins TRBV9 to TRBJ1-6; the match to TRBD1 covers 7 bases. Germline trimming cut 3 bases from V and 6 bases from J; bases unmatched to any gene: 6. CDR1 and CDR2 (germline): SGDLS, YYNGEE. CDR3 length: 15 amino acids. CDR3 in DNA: TGTGCCAGCAGCGACAAGGGGGCGCTTAATTCACCCCTCCACTTT. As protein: CASSDKGALNSPLHF.

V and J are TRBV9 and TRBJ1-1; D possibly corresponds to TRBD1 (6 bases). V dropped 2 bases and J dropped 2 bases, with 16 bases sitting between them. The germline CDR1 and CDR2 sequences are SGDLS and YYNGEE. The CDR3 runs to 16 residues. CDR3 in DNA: TGTGCCAGCAGCGTGTCATGGGGGCAGGGTAACACTGAAGCTTTCTTT. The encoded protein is CASSVSWGQGNTEAFF.

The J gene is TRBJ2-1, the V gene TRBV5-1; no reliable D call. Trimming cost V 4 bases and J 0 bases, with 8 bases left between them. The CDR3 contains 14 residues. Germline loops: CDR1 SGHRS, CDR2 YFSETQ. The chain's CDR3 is CASSPTISYNEQFF. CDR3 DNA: TGCGCCAGCAGCCCCACAATCTCCTACAATGAGCAGTTCTTC.

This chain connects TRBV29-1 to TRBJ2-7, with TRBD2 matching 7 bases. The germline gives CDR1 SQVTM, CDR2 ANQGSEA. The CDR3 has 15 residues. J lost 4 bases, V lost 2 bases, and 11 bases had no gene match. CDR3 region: CSVETKSAGDYEQYF. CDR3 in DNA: TGCAGCGTTGAAACGAAGTCGGCGGGAGATTACGAGCAGTACTTC.

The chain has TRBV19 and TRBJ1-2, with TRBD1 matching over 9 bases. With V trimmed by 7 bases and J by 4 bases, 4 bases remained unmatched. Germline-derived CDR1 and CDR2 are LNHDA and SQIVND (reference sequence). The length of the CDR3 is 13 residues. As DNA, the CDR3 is TGTGCCAGTACCGAACAGGGGGCCTATGGCTACACCTTC. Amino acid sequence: CASTEQGAYGYTF.